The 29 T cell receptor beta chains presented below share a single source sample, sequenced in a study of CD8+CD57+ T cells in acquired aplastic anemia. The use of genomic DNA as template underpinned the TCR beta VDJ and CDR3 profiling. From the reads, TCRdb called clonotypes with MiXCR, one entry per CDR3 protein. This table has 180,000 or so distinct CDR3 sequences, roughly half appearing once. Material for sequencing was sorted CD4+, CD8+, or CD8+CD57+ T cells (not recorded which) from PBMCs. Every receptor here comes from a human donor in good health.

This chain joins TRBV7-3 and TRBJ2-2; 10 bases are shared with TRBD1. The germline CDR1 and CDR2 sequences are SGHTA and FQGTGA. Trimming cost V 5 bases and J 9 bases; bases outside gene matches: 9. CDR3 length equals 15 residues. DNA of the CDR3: TGTGCCAGCAGCCAATCCTGGGACAGGGGAAGGGAGCTGTTTTTT. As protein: CASSQSWDRGRELFF.

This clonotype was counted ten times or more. The CDR3 loop reads CASSLPGQGAPDTQYF. The CDR3 nucleotides read TGTGCCAGCAGCTTACCCGGACAGGGGGCCCCAGATACGCAGTATTTT. The gene calls are TRBV11-1 and TRBJ2-3; 11 bases line up with TRBD1. This CDR3 has 16 amino acids. V lost 2 bases and J lost 4; bases outside the gene matches: 5. Germline CDR1 is SGHAT and CDR2 is FQDESV (reference sequence). Full variable domain (remainder filled in from reference TRBV11-1 and TRBJ2-3): EAEVAQSPRYKITEKSQAVAFWCDPISGHATLYWYRQILGQGPELLVQFQDESVVDDSQLPKDRFSAERLKGVDSTLKIQPAELGDSAMYLCASSLPGQGAPDTQYFGPGTRLTVL.

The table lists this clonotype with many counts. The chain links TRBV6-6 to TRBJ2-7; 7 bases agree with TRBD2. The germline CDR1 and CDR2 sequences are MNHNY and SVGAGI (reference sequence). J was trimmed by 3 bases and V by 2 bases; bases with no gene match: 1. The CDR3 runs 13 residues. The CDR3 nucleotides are TGTGCCAGCAGTTACGCTAGCGGCTACGAGCAGTACTTC. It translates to CASSYASGYEQYF.

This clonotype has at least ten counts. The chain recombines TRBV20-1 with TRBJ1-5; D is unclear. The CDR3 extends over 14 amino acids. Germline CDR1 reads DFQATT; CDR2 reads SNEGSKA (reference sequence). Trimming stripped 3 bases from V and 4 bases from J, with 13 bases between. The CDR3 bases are TGCAGTGCTAGTTTTGGGTTAGGAAATCAGCCCCAGCATTTT. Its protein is CSASFGLGNQPQHF.

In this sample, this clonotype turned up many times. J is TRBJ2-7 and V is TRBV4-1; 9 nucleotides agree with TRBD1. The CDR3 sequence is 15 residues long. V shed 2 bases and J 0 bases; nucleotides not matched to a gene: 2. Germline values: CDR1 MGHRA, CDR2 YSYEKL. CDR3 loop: CASSQPTGGSYEQYF. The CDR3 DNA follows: TGCGCCAGCAGCCAACCGACAGGGGGCTCCTACGAGCAGTACTTC.

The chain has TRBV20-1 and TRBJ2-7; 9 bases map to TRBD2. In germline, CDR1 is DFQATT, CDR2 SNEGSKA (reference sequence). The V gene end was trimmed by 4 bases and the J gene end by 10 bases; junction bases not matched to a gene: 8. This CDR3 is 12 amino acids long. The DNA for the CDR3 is TGCAGTGCTAATAGACTAGCGGCCGCCCAGTACTTC. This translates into CSANRLAAAQYF.

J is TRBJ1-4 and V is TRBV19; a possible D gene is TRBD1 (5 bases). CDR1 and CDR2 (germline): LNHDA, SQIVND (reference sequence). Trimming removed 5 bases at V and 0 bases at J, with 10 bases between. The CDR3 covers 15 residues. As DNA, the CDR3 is TGTGCCAGTAGTGCGGACACCGCAACTAATGAAAAACTGTTTTTT. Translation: CASSADTATNEKLFF.

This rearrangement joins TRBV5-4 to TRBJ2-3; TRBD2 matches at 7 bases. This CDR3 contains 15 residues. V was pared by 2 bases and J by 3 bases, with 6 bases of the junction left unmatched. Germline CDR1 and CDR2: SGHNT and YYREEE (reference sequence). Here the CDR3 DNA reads TGTGCCAGCAGCTTTACTTTCGGGGGGACAGATACGCAGTATTTT. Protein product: CASSFTFGGTDTQYF.

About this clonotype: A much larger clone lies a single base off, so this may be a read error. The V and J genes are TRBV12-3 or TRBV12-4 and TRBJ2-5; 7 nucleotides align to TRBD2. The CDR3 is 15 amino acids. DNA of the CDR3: TGTGCCAGCAGTCCCCTAGGACTAGATCAAGGGACCCAGTACTTC. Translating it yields CASSPLGLDQGTQYF.

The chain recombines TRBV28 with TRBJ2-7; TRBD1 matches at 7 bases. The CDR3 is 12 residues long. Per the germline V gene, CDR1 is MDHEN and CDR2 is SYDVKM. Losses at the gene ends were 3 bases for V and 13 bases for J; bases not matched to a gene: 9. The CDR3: CASSLGNDRVYF. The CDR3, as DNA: TGTGCCAGCAGTTTGGGTAACGACAGGGTATACTTC.

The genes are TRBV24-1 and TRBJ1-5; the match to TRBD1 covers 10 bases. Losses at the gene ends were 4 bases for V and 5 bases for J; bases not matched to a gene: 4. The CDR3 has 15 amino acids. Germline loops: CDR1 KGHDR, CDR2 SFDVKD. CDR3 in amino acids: CATSEGQGTDQPQHF. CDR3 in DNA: TGTGCCACCAGTGAGGGACAGGGGACCGATCAGCCCCAGCATTTT.

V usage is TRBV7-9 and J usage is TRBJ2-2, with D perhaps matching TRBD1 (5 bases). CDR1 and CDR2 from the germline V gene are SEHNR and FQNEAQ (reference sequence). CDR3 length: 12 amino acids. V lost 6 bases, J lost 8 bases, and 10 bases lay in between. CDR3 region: CASREGVGELFF. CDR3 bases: TGTGCCAGCAGGGAAGGGGTAGGGGAGCTGTTTTTT.

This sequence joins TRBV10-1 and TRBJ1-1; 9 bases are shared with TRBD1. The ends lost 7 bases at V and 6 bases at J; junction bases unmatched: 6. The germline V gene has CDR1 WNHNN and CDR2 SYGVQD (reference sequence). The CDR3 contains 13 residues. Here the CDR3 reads CASTDRGGSEAFF. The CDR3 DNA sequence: TGCGCCAGCACTGACAGGGGGGGTTCTGAAGCTTTCTTT.

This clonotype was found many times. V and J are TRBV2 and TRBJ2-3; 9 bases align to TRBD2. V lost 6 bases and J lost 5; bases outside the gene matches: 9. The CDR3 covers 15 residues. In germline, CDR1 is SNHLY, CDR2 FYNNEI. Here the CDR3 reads CASSPGLATKDTQYF. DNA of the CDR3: TGTGCCAGCAGCCCGGGACTAGCTACTAAAGATACGCAGTATTTT.

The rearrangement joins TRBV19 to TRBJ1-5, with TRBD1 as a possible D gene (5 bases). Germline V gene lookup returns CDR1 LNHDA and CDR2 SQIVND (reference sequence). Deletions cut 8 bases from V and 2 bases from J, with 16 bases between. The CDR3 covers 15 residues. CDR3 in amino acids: CASSVRVGGNQPQHF. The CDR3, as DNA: TGTGCCAGTTCAGTCAGGGTTGGTGGCAATCAGCCCCAGCATTTT. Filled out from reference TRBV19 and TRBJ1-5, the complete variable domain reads DGGITQSPKYLFRKEGQNVTLSCEQNLNHDAMYWYRQDPGQGLRLIYYSQIVNDFQKGDIAEGYSVSREKKESFPLTVTSAQKNPTAFYLCASSVRVGGNQPQHFGDGTRLSIL.

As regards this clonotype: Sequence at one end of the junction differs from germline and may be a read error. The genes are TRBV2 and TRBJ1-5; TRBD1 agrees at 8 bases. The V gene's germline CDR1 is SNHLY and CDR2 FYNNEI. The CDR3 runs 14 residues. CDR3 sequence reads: CASNDRGENQPQHF. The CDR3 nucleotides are TGTGCCAGCAATGACAGGGGAGAAAATCAGCCCCAGCACTTT.

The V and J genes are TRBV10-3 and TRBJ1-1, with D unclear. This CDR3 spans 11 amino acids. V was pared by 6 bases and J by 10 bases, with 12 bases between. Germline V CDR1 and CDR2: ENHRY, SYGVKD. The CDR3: CAISEGSLAFF. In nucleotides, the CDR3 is TGTGCCATCAGCGAAGGTTCCTTAGCTTTCTTT.

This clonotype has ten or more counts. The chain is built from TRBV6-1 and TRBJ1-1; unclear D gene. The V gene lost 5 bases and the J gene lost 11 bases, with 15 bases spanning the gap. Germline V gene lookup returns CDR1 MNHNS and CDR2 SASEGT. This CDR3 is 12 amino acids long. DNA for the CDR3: TGTGCCAGCAGTAGTGGACGGCTTGAGGCTTTCTTT. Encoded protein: CASSSGRLEAFF.

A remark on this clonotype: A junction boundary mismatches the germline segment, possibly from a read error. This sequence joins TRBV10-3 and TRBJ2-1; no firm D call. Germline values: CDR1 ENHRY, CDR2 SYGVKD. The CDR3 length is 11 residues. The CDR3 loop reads CATSVLDEQFF. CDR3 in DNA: TGTGCCACCAGTGTTCTTGATGAGCAGTTCTTC.

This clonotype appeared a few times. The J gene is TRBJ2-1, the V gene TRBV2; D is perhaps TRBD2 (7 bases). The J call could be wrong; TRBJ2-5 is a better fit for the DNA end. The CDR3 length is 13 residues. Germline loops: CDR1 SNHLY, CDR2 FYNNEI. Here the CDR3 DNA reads TGTGCCAGCAACGCGGGGGCCGGAGAGACCCAGTACTTC. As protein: CASNAGAGETQYF.

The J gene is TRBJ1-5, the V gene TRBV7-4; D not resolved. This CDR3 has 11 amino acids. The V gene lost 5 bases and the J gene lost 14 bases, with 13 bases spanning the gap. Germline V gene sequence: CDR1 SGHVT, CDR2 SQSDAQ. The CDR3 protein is CASSPGGEKHF. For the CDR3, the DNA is TGTGCCAGCAGCCCAGGAGGCGAAAAGCATTTT.

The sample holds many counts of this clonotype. The CDR3 loop reads CASRSSGRNTGELFF. For the CDR3, the DNA is TGTGCCAGCAGGTCTAGCGGGAGGAACACCGGGGAGCTGTTTTTT. The V gene is TRBV6-2 or TRBV6-3, the J gene TRBJ2-2; 10 positions match TRBD2. The CDR3 covers 15 residues. Germline V gene data show CDR1 as MNHEY and CDR2 as SVGEGT. V lost 6 bases to trimming and J lost 1 base; unmatched junction nucleotides: 2.

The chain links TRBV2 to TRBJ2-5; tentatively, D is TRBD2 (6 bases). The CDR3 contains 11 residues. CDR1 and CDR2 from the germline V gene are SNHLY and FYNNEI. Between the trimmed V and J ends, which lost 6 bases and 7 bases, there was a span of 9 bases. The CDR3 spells CASRGRGTQYF. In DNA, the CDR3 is TGTGCCAGCAGGGGGCGGGGGACCCAGTACTTC.

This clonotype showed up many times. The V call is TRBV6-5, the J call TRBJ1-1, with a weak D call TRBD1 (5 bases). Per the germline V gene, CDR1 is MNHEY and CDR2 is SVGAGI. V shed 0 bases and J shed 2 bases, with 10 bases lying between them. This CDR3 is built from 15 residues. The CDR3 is CASSYSWGFNTEAFF. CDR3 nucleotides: TGTGCCAGCAGTTACTCGTGGGGGTTTAACACTGAAGCTTTCTTT.

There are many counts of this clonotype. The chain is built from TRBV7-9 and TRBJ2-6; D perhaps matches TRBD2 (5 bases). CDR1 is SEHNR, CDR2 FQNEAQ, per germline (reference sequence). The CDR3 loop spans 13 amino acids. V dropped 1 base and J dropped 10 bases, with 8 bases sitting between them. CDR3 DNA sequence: TGTGCCAGCAGCTTAGAACGCGGGAACGTCCTGACTTTC. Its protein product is CASSLERGNVLTF.

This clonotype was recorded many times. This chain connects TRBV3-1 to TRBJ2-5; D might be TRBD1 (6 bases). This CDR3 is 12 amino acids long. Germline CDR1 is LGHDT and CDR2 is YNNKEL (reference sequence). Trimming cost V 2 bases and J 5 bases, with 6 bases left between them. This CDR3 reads CASSQRGETQYF. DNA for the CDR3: TGTGCCAGCAGCCAAAGGGGGGAGACCCAGTACTTC.

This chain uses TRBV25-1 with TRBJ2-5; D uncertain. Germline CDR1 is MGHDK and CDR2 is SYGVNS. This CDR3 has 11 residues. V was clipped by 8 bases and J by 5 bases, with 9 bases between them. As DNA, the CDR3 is TGTGCCAGCGGGTTTCGGGAGACCCAGTACTTC. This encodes CASGFRETQYF.

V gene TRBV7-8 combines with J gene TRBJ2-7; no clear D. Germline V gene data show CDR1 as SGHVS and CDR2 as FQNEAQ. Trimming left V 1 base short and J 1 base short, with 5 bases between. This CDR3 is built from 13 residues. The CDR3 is CASSLENSYEQYF. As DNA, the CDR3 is TGTGCCAGCAGCTTAGAGAATTCCTACGAGCAGTACTTC.

CDR3 loop: CAGRQGMKTQYF. The CDR3 DNA is TGTGCCGGGCGACAGGGAATGAAGACCCAGTACTTC. The J gene is TRBJ2-5, the V gene TRBV7-9; 7 nucleotides agree with TRBD1. Trimming took 11 bases from V and 6 from J; bases not matched to a gene: 9. The CDR3 spans 12 residues. Germline V gene lookup returns CDR1 SEHNR and CDR2 FQNEAQ (reference sequence).